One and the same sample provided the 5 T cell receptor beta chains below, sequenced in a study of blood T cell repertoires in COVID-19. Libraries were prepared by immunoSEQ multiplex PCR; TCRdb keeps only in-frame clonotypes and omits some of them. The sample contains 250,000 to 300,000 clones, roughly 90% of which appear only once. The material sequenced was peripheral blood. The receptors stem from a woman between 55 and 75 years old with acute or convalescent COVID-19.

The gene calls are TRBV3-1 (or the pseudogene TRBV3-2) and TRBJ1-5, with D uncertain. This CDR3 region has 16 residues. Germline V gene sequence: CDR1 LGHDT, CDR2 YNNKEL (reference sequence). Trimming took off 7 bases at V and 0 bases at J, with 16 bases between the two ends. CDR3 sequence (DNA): TGTGCCAGCATCAAAGGCAGGTCTGATAGCAATCAGCCCCAGCATTTT. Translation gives CASIKGRSDSNQPQHF.

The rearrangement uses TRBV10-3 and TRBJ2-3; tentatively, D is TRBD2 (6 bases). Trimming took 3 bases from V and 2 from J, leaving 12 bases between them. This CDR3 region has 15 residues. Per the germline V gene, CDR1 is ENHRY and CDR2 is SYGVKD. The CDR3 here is CAISDEGGYTDTQYF. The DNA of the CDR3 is TGTGCCATCAGTGATGAGGGAGGTTACACAGATACGCAGTATTTT.

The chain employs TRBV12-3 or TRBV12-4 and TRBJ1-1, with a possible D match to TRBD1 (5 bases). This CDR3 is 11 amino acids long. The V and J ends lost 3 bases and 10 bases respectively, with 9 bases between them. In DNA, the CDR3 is TGTGCCAGCAGTTTGGGGGAGGGAGCTTTCTTT. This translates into CASSLGEGAFF.

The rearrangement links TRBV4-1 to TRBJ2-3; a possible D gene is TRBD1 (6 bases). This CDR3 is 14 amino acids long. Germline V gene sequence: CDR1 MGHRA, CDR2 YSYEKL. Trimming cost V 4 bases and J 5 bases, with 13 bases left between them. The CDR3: CASSLTGQVDTQYF. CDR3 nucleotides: TGCGCCAGCAGCCTAACAGGGCAGGTAGATACGCAGTATTTT.

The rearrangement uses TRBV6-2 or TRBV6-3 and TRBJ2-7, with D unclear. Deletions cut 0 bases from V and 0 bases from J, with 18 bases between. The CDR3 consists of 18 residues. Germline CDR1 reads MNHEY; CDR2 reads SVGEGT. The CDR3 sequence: CASSYSLGSWVGSYEQYF. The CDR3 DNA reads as TGTGCCAGCAGTTACTCGCTCGGTAGCTGGGTCGGCTCCTACGAGCAGTACTTC.